This T cell receptor (beta chain) is from a study of memory CD4+ T cells and cytomegalovirus serostatus. Single viable CD3+CD4+CD8-CD45RO+ cells were sorted as the memory CD4+ T cells. The table came from immunoSEQ multiplex PCR; TCRdb's copy has only in-frame clones and leaves some out. The sample records approximately 41,000 clones, around 80% being singletons. Sequences were obtained from memory CD4+ T cells from blood. The sequence derives from an adult in good health and CMV-seronegative.

The CDR3 reads CASSPSQVGGVAGELFF. CDR3 coding DNA: TGTGCCAGCAGTCCCAGTCAGGTCGGAGGGGTAGCCGGGGAGCTGTTTTTT. The gene calls are TRBV28 and TRBJ2-2; D perhaps matches TRBD2 (6 bases). The CDR3 totals 17 residues. Trimming removed 5 bases from V and 6 bases from J, with 22 bases in between. In germline, CDR1 is MDHEN, CDR2 SYDVKM.